The 9 T cell receptor beta chains reported below all come from one sample, sequenced in a study of CD8+CD57+ T cells in acquired aplastic anemia. Researchers used genomic DNA as the template to profile TCR beta VDJ and CDR3. MiXCR was run by TCRdb on the reads, yielding one entry per CDR3 protein. The sample consists of 180,000 or so distinct CDR3 sequences, less than 65% of them appearing once. Patients who underwent sequencing had shown CD8+CD57+ cell expansion by flow cytometry. The sequenced material came from sorted CD4+, CD8+, or CD8+CD57+ T cells (not recorded which) from PBMCs. These receptors all stem from a human donor with aplastic anemia.

The chain is built from TRBV7-2 and TRBJ2-1; 9 bases agree with TRBD1. The J call is uncertain, as TRBJ2-7 better fits the DNA end. The CDR3 sequence is 16 residues long. CDR1 and CDR2 from the germline V gene are SGHTA and FQGNSA. CDR3 amino acids: CASSLIGWTGVNEQYF. DNA of the CDR3: TGTGCCAGCAGCTTAATTGGATGGACAGGGGTAAACGAGCAGTACTTC.

This clonotype appeared a few times. The chain couples TRBV12-3 or TRBV12-4 to TRBJ2-3; 7 bases are a match to TRBD1. The CDR3 contains 14 residues. After removal of 1 base from V and 5 bases from J, the junction contained 3 bases not matched to a gene. CDR3 amino acids: CASSLGAGGDTQYF. CDR3 nucleotide sequence: TGTGCCAGCAGTTTAGGGGCAGGGGGAGATACGCAGTATTTT.

The rearrangement joins TRBV7-9 to TRBJ1-5; D remains unclear. The length of the CDR3 is 12 residues. The V and J ends lost 9 bases and 6 bases respectively, with 12 bases between them. Germline V gene lookup returns CDR1 SEHNR and CDR2 FQNEAQ (reference sequence). The CDR3 loop is CASSVGIQPQHF. CDR3 in DNA: TGTGCCAGTAGTGTAGGGATTCAGCCCCAGCATTTT.

This clonotype was found once. The chain combines TRBV15 with TRBJ2-5; 9 bases match TRBD1. CDR3 length: 15 amino acids. Germline CDR1 and CDR2: LNHNV and YYDKDF (reference sequence). The trim removed 4 bases at V and 5 bases at J, leaving 8 bases unmatched. Written as DNA, the CDR3 is TGTGCCACCAGCAAAACAGGGGGCGTCGGGGAGACCCAGTACTTC. This encodes CATSKTGGVGETQYF.

The chain has TRBV2 and TRBJ1-6; 8 nucleotides line up with TRBD1. Germline CDR1 SNHLY, CDR2 FYNNEI. The CDR3 runs 14 residues. V lost 4 bases to trimming and J lost 7 bases; unmatched junction nucleotides: 3. The CDR3 sequence: CASSVRDRNSPLHF. As DNA, the CDR3 is TGTGCCAGCAGTGTGAGGGACAGGAATTCACCCCTCCACTTT. The whole variable domain, filled in from reference TRBV2 and TRBJ1-6, reads EPEVTQTPSHQVTQMGQEVILRCVPISNHLYFYWYRQILGQKVEFLVSFYNNEISEKSEIFDDQFSVERPDGSNFTLKIRSTKLEDSAMYFCASSVRDRNSPLHFGNGTRLTVT.

The J gene is TRBJ1-2, the V gene TRBV7-2, with D possibly matching TRBD1 (6 bases). Trimming stripped 6 bases from V and 7 bases from J, with 12 bases between. Germline loops: CDR1 SGHTA, CDR2 FQGNSA. This CDR3 has 12 residues. CDR3 residues: CASSWRGGGYTF. The CDR3 DNA sequence: TGTGCCAGCAGTTGGAGGGGGGGTGGCTACACCTTC.

The chain uses TRBV6-2 or TRBV6-3 and TRBJ1-1, with no clear D. This CDR3 comprises 12 residues. The ends were cut back, 0 bases at V and 7 bases at J, with 6 bases in the middle. CDR1 is MNHEY, CDR2 SVGEGT, per germline. The CDR3 sequence is CASSYSFIEAFF. The CDR3 DNA sequence: TGTGCCAGCAGTTACTCGTTTATTGAAGCTTTCTTT.

This clonotype came up many times. This rearrangement joins TRBV20-1 to TRBJ1-1; D is perhaps TRBD1 (6 bases). Trimming removed 5 bases at V and 1 base at J, with 20 bases between. The germline CDR1 and CDR2 sequences are DFQATT and SNEGSKA (reference sequence). There are 16 residues in the CDR3. CDR3 protein: CSAGYRAPGGNTEAFF. Here the CDR3 DNA reads TGCAGTGCTGGCTACAGGGCCCCCGGAGGGAACACTGAAGCTTTCTTT.

V gene TRBV20-1 combines with J gene TRBJ2-7; TRBD2 is a possible D gene (7 bases). The CDR3 consists of 11 residues. V lost 7 bases, J lost 5 bases, and 12 bases lay in between. Germline loops: CDR1 DFQATT, CDR2 SNEGSKA (reference sequence). The CDR3: CSVGGPHEQYF. The CDR3 nucleotides read TGCAGTGTGGGGGGGCCCCACGAGCAGTACTTC.